One sample yielded the 10 T cell receptor beta chains listed below, sequenced in a study of OX40 agonist ivuxolimab in advanced cancers. Using immunoSEQ multiplex PCR, the repertoire was profiled, and TCRdb retains in-frame clones only, with some absent. Among 130,000 or so clones listed, under 95% were seen once. This specimen was CD4+ or CD8+ T cells sorted from blood, taken in a trial of the OX40 agonist ivuxolimab. The receptors stem from an adult with an advanced solid tumor such as melanoma, head and neck, liver or kidney cancer.

The chain employs TRBV30 and TRBJ2-2, with 8 bases aligning to TRBD1. Germline CDR1 is GTSNPN and CDR2 is SVGIG (reference sequence). V was clipped by 0 bases and J by 1 base; unmatched bases: 10. The CDR3 runs to 18 residues. This CDR3 reads CAWSVRAGGAGNTGELFF. Here the CDR3 DNA reads TGTGCCTGGAGTGTACGGGCAGGGGGCGCGGGGAACACCGGGGAGCTGTTTTTT.

This clone was observed a single time. V usage is TRBV20-1 and J usage is TRBJ2-7; D remains ambiguous. The length of the CDR3 is 11 residues. Trimming took off 7 bases at V and 3 bases at J, with 10 bases between the two ends. The germline CDR1 and CDR2 sequences are DFQATT and SNEGSKA (reference sequence). CDR3 sequence (DNA): TGCAGTGGCATTTGGAGCTACGAGCAGTACTTC. This sequence encodes CSGIWSYEQYF.

J is TRBJ2-7 and V is TRBV5-1; D call uncertain. Germline values: CDR1 SGHRS, CDR2 YFSETQ. This CDR3 is built from 12 residues. Trimming removed 3 bases from V and 4 bases from J, with 8 bases in between. Written as DNA, the CDR3 is TGCGCCAGCAGCTCCGGGCCTTACGAGCAGTACTTC. Amino acid sequence: CASSSGPYEQYF. Full variable domain (remainder filled in from reference TRBV5-1 and TRBJ2-7): KAGVTQTPRYLIKTRGQQVTLSCSPISGHRSVSWYQQTPGQGLQFLFEYFSETQRNKGNFPGRFSGRQFSNSRSEMNVSTLELGDSALYLCASSSGPYEQYFGPGTRLTVT.

The chain uses TRBV29-1 and TRBJ1-1; TRBD1 matches at 10 bases. CDR3 length equals 15 residues. The germline CDR1 and CDR2 sequences are SQVTM and ANQGSEA. V was pared by 3 bases and J by 5 bases, with 9 bases of the junction left unmatched. Written as DNA, the CDR3 is TGCAGCGTTGAGGGCCGACAGGGGGCGAGAACTGAAGCTTTCTTT. Translation gives CSVEGRQGARTEAFF.

As regards this clone: One end of the junction is discordant with germline, which a read error may explain. V is TRBV7-2 and J is TRBJ1-3, with D perhaps matching TRBD1 (5 bases). The CDR3 has 16 amino acids. The germline V gene encodes CDR1 SGHTA and CDR2 FQGNSA. This CDR3 reads CASSLAFRDFGNTIYF. CDR3 nucleotides: TGTGCCAGCAGCCTAGCTTTTAGGGACTTTGGAAACACCATATATTTT.

The chain has TRBV9 and TRBJ1-2, with D uncertain. V shed 3 bases and J shed 8 bases, with 17 bases lying between them. CDR1 and CDR2 from the germline V gene are SGDLS and YYNGEE. The CDR3 length is 14 residues. CDR3 residues: CASSETTNAGGYTF. CDR3 bases: TGTGCCAGCAGCGAGACCACGAACGCAGGCGGCTACACCTTC.

The gene calls are TRBV30 and TRBJ1-1, with TRBD1 as a possible D gene (5 bases). Trimming shortened V by 0 bases and J by 1 base, and 9 bases separated the two germline ends. The CDR3 contains 14 residues. Germline V gives CDR1 GTSNPN, CDR2 SVGIG (reference sequence). CDR3 DNA: TGTGCCTGGAGTGTACCAGGGCGGAACACTGAAGCTTTCTTT. Its translation: CAWSVPGRNTEAFF.

Only one count was recorded for this clone. This chain links TRBV7-2 with TRBJ2-5, with 9 bases identical to TRBD1. The CDR3 is 13 residues long. V was clipped by 8 bases and J by 4 bases; unmatched bases: 5. CDR1 SGHTA and CDR2 FQGNSA come from the germline V gene. The CDR3 sequence: CASGLGQGETQYF. The CDR3 DNA sequence: TGTGCCAGCGGACTGGGACAGGGAGAGACCCAGTACTTC. The full variable domain, its missing parts supplied by reference TRBV7-2 and TRBJ2-5, is GAGVSQSPSNKVTEKGKDVELRCDPISGHTALYWYRQSLGQGLEFLIYFQGNSAPDKSGLPSDRFSAERTGGSVSTLTIQRTQQEDSAVYLCASGLGQGETQYFGPGTRLLVL.

The rearrangement joins TRBV4-1 to TRBJ2-5; 9 bases align to TRBD2. The trim removed 4 bases at V and 5 bases at J, leaving 8 bases unmatched. Germline V lookup: CDR1 MGHRA, CDR2 YSYEKL. This CDR3 is 15 amino acids long. The CDR3 reads CASSRQAGGPETQYF. DNA for the CDR3: TGCGCCAGCAGCCGGCAGGCGGGAGGGCCGGAGACCCAGTACTTC.

The gene calls are TRBV7-2 and TRBJ2-1; no clear D gene. The CDR3 consists of 16 residues. Germline V gene sequence: CDR1 SGHTA, CDR2 FQGNSA. The V end lost 5 bases, the J end lost 1 base, and 15 bases lay between the germline ends. CDR3 in DNA: TGTGCCAGCAGCCGTCCCCGGTTCTCTTCCTACAATGAGCAGTTCTTC. Encoded protein: CASSRPRFSSYNEQFF.